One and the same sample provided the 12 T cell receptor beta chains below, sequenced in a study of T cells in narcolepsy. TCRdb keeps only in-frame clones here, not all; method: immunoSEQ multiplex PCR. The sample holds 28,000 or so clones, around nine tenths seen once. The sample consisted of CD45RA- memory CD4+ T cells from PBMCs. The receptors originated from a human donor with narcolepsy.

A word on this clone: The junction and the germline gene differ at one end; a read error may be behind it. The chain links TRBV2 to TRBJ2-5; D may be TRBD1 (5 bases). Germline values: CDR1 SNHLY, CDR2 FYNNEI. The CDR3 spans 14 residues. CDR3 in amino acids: CACSATGKQETQYF. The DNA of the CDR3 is TGTGCCTGCAGCGCCACAGGCAAACAAGAGACCCAGTACTTC.

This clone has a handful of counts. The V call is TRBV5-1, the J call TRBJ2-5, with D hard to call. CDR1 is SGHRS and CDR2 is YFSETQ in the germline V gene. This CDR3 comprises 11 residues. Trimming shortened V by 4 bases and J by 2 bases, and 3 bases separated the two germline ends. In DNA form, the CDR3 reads TGCGCCAGCAGCGAACAAGAGACCCAGTACTTC. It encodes CASSEQETQYF.

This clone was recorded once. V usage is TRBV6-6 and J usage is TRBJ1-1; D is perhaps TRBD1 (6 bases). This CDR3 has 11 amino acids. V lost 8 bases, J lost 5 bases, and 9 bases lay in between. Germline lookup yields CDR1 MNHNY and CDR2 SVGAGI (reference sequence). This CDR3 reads CASGRGTEAFF. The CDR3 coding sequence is TGTGCCAGCGGGAGGGGGACTGAAGCTTTCTTT.

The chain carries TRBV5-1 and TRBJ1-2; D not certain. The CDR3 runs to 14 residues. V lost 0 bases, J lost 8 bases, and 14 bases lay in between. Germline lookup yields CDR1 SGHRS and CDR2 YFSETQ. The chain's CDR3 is CASSLASPARGYTF. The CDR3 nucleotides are TGCGCCAGCAGCTTGGCCTCACCAGCGCGCGGCTACACCTTC.

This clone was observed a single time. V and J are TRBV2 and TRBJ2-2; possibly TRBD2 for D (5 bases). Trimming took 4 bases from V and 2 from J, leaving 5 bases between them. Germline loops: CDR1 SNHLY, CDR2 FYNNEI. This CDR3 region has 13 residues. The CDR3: CASSASNTGELFF. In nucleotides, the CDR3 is TGTGCCAGCAGTGCTAGCAACACCGGGGAGCTGTTTTTT. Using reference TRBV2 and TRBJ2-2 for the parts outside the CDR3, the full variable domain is EPEVTQTPSHQVTQMGQEVILRCVPISNHLYFYWYRQILGQKVEFLVSFYNNEISEKSEIFDDQFSVERPDGSNFTLKIRSTKLEDSAMYFCASSASNTGELFFGEGSRLTVL.

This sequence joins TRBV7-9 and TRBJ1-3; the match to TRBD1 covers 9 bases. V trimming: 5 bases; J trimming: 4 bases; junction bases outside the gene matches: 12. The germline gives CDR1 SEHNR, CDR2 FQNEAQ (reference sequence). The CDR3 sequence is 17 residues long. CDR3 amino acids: CASSPHSGQGVGNTIYF. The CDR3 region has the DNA TGTGCCAGCAGCCCCCACTCGGGACAGGGTGTAGGAAACACCATATATTTT.

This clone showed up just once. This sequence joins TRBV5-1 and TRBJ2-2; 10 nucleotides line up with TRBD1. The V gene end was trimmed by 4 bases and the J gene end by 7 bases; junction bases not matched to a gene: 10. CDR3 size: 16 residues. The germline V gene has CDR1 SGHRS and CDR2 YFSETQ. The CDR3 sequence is CASSPTGQGVGGELFF. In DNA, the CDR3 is TGCGCCAGCAGCCCCACCGGACAGGGGGTTGGCGGGGAGCTGTTTTTT.

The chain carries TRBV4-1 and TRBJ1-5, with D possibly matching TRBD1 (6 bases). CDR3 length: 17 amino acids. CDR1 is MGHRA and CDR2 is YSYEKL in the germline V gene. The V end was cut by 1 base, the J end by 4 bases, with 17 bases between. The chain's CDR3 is CASSQAQTQGMNQPQHF. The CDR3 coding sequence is TGCGCCAGCAGCCAAGCCCAGACCCAGGGGATGAATCAGCCCCAGCATTTT.

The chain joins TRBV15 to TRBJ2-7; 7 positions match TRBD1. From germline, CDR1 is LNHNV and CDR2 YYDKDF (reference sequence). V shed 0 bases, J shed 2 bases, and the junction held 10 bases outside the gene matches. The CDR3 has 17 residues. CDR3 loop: CATSRDLGQFLTYEQYF. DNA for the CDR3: TGTGCCACCAGCAGAGATTTGGGACAGTTCCTTACCTACGAGCAGTACTTC.

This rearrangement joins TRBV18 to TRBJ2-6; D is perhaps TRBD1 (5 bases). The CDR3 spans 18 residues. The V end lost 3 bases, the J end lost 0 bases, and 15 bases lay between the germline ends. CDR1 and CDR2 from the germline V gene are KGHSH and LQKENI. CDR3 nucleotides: TGTGCCAGCTCACCCCGGCAGGGTGATAGCTCTGGGGCCAACGTCCTGACTTTC. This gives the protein CASSPRQGDSSGANVLTF.

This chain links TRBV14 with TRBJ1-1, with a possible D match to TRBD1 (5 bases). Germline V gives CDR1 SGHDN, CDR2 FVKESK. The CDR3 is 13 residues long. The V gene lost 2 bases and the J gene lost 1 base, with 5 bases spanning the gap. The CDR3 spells CASSQQGNTEAFF. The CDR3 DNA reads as TGTGCCAGCAGCCAACAGGGGAACACTGAAGCTTTCTTT.

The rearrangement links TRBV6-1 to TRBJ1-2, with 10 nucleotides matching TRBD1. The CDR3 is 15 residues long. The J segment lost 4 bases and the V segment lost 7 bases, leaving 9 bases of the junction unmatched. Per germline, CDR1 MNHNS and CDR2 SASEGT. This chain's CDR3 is CASILGTGVSYGYTF. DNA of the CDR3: TGTGCCAGCATTCTGGGGACAGGGGTGAGCTATGGCTACACCTTC.